The 5 T cell receptor beta chains listed next were all sequenced from one sample in a study of blood T cell repertoires in COVID-19. TCRdb keeps only in-frame clones here, not all; method: immunoSEQ multiplex PCR. The sample has fewer than 250,000 clones, 88% seen once. The sample comprised peripheral blood. The receptors here all came from a man between 65 and 85 years old with acute or convalescent COVID-19.

The table lists this clone with a count of one. The chain joins TRBV29-1 to TRBJ1-1, with 10 bases fitting TRBD1. Trimming at V came to 5 bases and at J to 4 bases, leaving 10 bases not matched to a gene. CDR3 length: 15 residues. Per germline, CDR1 SQVTM and CDR2 ANQGSEA. The CDR3 protein is CSVTRDRGGGTEAFF. CDR3 sequence (DNA): TGCAGCGTTACCCGGGACAGGGGAGGAGGCACTGAAGCTTTCTTT.

The chain recombines TRBV7-6 with TRBJ2-5; 7 nucleotides agree with TRBD1. With V trimmed by 5 bases and J by 4 bases, 10 bases remained unmatched. This CDR3 spans 15 amino acids. Germline CDR1 reads SGHVS; CDR2 reads FNYEAQ. The CDR3 region is CASSLTTGRRETQYF. CDR3 nucleotide sequence: TGTGCCAGCAGCCTTACGACAGGGCGGAGAGAGACCCAGTACTTC. The whole variable domain, remainder taken from reference TRBV7-6 and TRBJ2-5, is GAGVSQSPRYKVTKRGQDVALRCDPISGHVSLYWYRQALGQGPEFLTYFNYEAQQDKSGLPNDRFSAERPEGSISTLTIQRTEQRDSAMYRCASSLTTGRRETQYFGPGTRLLVL.

This chain links TRBV2 with TRBJ2-5; 11 bases are a match to TRBD1. J gave up 5 bases and V 6 bases, and 8 bases lay outside the gene matches. The CDR3 length is 15 residues. Germline assignment: CDR1 SNHLY and CDR2 FYNNEI. CDR3 bases: TGTGCCAGCAGCGCCCGGACAGGGGGCCGGGAGACCCAGTACTTC. Its protein product is CASSARTGGRETQYF.

The chain carries TRBV28 and TRBJ1-5; D uncertain. Trimming removed 6 bases at V and 4 bases at J, with 19 bases between. The CDR3 length is 16 residues. Germline lookup yields CDR1 MDHEN and CDR2 SYDVKM. CDR3 region: CASSLFLQDSNQPQHF. The CDR3 DNA is TGTGCCAGCAGCCTTTTTTTGCAGGACTCAAATCAGCCCCAGCATTTT.

J is TRBJ2-6 and V is TRBV9, with D possibly matching TRBD1 (5 bases). Germline V lookup: CDR1 SGDLS, CDR2 YYNGEE. Deletions cut 4 bases from V and 0 bases from J, with 14 bases between. The CDR3 consists of 17 residues. CDR3 loop: CASSPRQWSSGANVLTF. The CDR3, as DNA: TGTGCCAGCAGCCCTCGACAGTGGTCCTCTGGGGCCAACGTCCTGACTTTC.